A selection of T cell receptor beta chains follows, all from one sample in a study of blood T cells in healthy people across ages. TCRdb passed the 5' RACE reads through MiXCR, listing each CDR3 protein once. The repertoire holds fewer than 1 million distinct CDR3 sequences, 44% seen once, with approximately 20% in the top ten. The sample comprised blood. These TCRs come from a man aged 55-75 years in good health. CDR3s include the opening cysteine and the closing phenylalanine or tryptophan. D genes are given only for firm matches. Clone size is shown for a subset of rows, as once, few, many or a class of expanded clone.

j_call v_call clone_size d_call cdr3_aa cdr3_nt
TRBJ1-1 TRBV11-2 NA NA CASTIGPGAEAFF TGTGCCAGCACCATAGGTCCGGGGGCTGAAGCTTTCTTT
TRBJ1-6 TRBV6-6 many TRBD1 CASSYSPTGDSPLHF TGTGCCAGCAGTTACTCCCCGACAGGGGATTCACCCCTCCACTTT
TRBJ1-2 TRBV12-3/TRBV12-4 few TRBD1 CASSFGTAYGYTF TGTGCCAGCAGTTTTGGGACAGCCTATGGCTACACCTTC
TRBJ2-7 TRBV5-4 NA NA CASSSRTGSSSYEQYF TGCGCCAGCAGCTCGCGGACGGGGTCTAGCTCCTACGAGCAGTACTTC
TRBJ1-1 TRBV5-1 once TRBD1 CASSLKTGGNTEAFF TGCGCCAGCAGCTTGAAGACAGGGGGGAACACTGAAGCTTTCTTT
TRBJ2-7 TRBV20-1 few NA CSASQGRGPTYEQYF TGCAGTGCCAGTCAGGGGCGGGGGCCAACCTACGAGCAGTACTTC
TRBJ2-1 TRBV11-2 NA TRBD2 CASSLLSGGADNEQFF TGTGCCAGCAGCCTCCTTAGCGGGGGGGCCGATAATGAGCAGTTCTTC
TRBJ1-5 TRBV12-3/TRBV12-4 NA TRBD1 CASSQSGPGGVSNQPQHF TGTGCCAGCAGTCAATCGGGACCAGGGGGCGTTAGCAATCAGCCCCAGCATTTT
TRBJ2-7 TRBV3-1 NA TRBD1 CASSHHQKDAGQGIHEQYF TGTGCCAGCAGCCACCACCAAAAAGACGCAGGACAGGGGATCCACGAGCAGTACTTC
TRBJ1-2 TRBV6-5 NA TRBD1 CASSYSGQGLYGYTF TGTGCCAGCAGTTACAGCGGACAGGGCCTCTATGGCTACACCTTC
TRBJ1-2 TRBV29-1 NA TRBD1 CSVDLRGLSGYTF TGCAGCGTTGACCTCAGGGGGCTTAGTGGCTACACCTTC
TRBJ1-1 TRBV12-3/TRBV12-4 NA TRBD1 CASSFRDRANTEAFF TGTGCCAGCAGTTTTCGGGACAGGGCGAACACTGAAGCTTTCTTT
TRBJ2-1 TRBV12-3/TRBV12-4 NA NA CASTEDNEQFF TGTGCCAGCACCGAGGACAATGAGCAGTTCTTC
TRBJ2-1 TRBV2 NA NA CASSRAHSSYNEQFF TGTGCCAGCAGTCGGGCACATAGCTCCTACAATGAGCAGTTCTTC
TRBJ1-2 TRBV20-1 few TRBD1 CSARDLGASPTGVDGYTF TGCAGTGCTAGAGATCTCGGCGCTTCCCCAACAGGGGTGGACGGCTACACCTTC
TRBJ2-7 TRBV4-3 once NA CASGQVPNYEQYF TGCGCCAGCGGCCAAGTCCCAAACTACGAGCAGTACTTC
TRBJ1-1 TRBV10-3 NA NA CAISDDKNTEAFF TGTGCCATCAGTGACGACAAGAACACTGAAGCTTTCTTT
TRBJ2-7 TRBV20-1 many TRBD1 CSATGTGATYEQYF TGCAGTGCGACCGGGACAGGGGCTACCTACGAGCAGTACTTC
TRBJ2-1 TRBV4-3 NA NA CASSQTRARASTRNEQFF TGCGCCAGCAGCCAAACTAGGGCGAGGGCCTCTACCAGGAATGAGCAGTTCTTC
TRBJ1-1 TRBV6-1 once NA CASSEAAGMNTEAFF TGTGCCAGCAGTGAAGCGGCGGGTATGAACACTGAAGCTTTCTTT
TRBJ2-7 TRBV20-1 few TRBD1 CSARRTGGGEQYF TGCAGTGCTAGAAGGACAGGGGGAGGCGAGCAGTACTTC
TRBJ1-4 TRBV20-1 once TRBD1 CSAQNLQGWEKLFF TGCAGTGCGCAAAACCTACAGGGGTGGGAAAAACTGTTTTTT
TRBJ2-7 TRBV11-2 NA TRBD1 CAIRQGAGEQYF TGTGCCATCCGACAGGGAGCCGGCGAGCAGTACTTC
TRBJ2-7 TRBV12-3/TRBV12-4 NA NA CASSLATKYEQYF TGTGCCAGCAGTTTAGCGACAAAATACGAGCAGTACTTC
TRBJ2-7 TRBV12-3/TRBV12-4 NA NA CVSSSGTQTYEQYF TGTGTCAGCAGTTCCGGGACCCAAACCTACGAGCAGTACTTC
TRBJ1-1 TRBV5-1 NA NA CASSLLVGSEAFF TGCGCCAGCAGCTTATTGGTAGGCAGTGAAGCTTTCTTT
TRBJ2-3 TRBV4-3 few TRBD2 CASSSLAAPTDTQYF TGCGCCAGCAGCTCCCTAGCGGCCCCCACAGATACGCAGTATTTT
TRBJ1-2 TRBV25-1 NA TRBD1 CASSDDRVPNYGYTF TGTGCCAGCAGTGACGACAGGGTCCCTAACTATGGCTACACCTTC
TRBJ2-7 TRBV6-2/TRBV6-3 many TRBD2 CASTRTSVYEQYF TGTGCCAGCACGAGGACTAGCGTGTACGAGCAGTACTTC
TRBJ2-7 TRBV25-1 few TRBD1 CASSKRQGPLEQYF TGTGCCAGTAGTAAAAGACAGGGCCCACTCGAGCAGTACTTC
TRBJ2-1 TRBV29-1 many TRBD2 CSERAGGFYNEQFF TGCAGCGAAAGAGCGGGGGGGTTCTACAATGAGCAGTTCTTC
TRBJ2-1 TRBV7-2 NA TRBD1 CASNSGQGWNEQFF TGTGCCAGCAACTCCGGACAGGGGTGGAATGAGCAGTTCTTC
TRBJ2-1 TRBV7-6 NA NA CASSLKVLDWAYNEQFF TGTGCCAGCAGCTTAAAGGTCCTGGACTGGGCTTACAATGAGCAGTTCTTC
TRBJ2-7 TRBV3-1 NA NA CASSQSRRTTYEQYF TGTGCCAGCAGCCAATCGCGGAGGACCACCTACGAGCAGTACTTC
TRBJ2-3 TRBV20-1 few TRBD1 CSAMNSGTGPTDTQYF TGCAGTGCCATGAATTCCGGGACAGGTCCTACAGATACGCAGTATTTT
TRBJ2-1 TRBV20-1 NA TRBD2 CSPTSGNYNEQFF TGCAGCCCAACTAGCGGAAATTACAATGAGCAGTTCTTC
TRBJ2-1 TRBV6-5 NA NA CASRRRASYNEQFF TGTGCCAGCAGACGCCGCGCCTCCTACAATGAGCAGTTCTTC
TRBJ2-5 TRBV2 few NA CASSTQQVVQETQYF TGTGCCAGCAGTACCCAACAGGTGGTACAAGAGACCCAGTACTTC
TRBJ1-2 TRBV5-1 few NA CASSLGVPRGYGYTF TGCGCCAGCAGCTTGGGGGTGCCAAGGGGATATGGCTACACCTTC
TRBJ2-6 TRBV5-6 few NA CASSFREGANVLTF TGTGCCAGCAGCTTCCGAGAAGGGGCCAACGTCCTGACTTTC
TRBJ2-7 TRBV20-1 NA TRBD1 CSASITTGTGDEQYF TGCAGTGCTAGTATAACCACCGGGACAGGGGACGAGCAGTACTTC
TRBJ1-5 TRBV12-3/TRBV12-4 once TRBD1 CASRGTARNQPQHF TGTGCCAGCAGGGGGACAGCAAGAAATCAGCCCCAGCATTTT
TRBJ1-2 TRBV11-2 few NA CASSIRENYGYTF TGTGCCAGCAGCATCCGGGAAAACTATGGCTACACCTTC
TRBJ1-5 TRBV12-3/TRBV12-4 NA TRBD1 CASRDRVSNQPQHF TGTGCCAGCAGAGACAGGGTTAGCAATCAGCCCCAGCATTTT
TRBJ1-6 TRBV12-3/TRBV12-4 NA NA CASSTGEANSPLHF TGTGCCAGCAGTACAGGAGAGGCTAATTCACCCCTCCACTTT
TRBJ1-2 TRBV9 NA TRBD1 CASSLNQGVMNGYTF TGTGCCAGCAGCCTCAACCAGGGGGTCATGAATGGCTACACCTTC
TRBJ2-6 TRBV7-9 few NA CASSLVRQVASGANVLTF TGTGCCAGCAGCTTAGTACGACAGGTGGCGTCTGGGGCCAACGTCCTGACTTTC